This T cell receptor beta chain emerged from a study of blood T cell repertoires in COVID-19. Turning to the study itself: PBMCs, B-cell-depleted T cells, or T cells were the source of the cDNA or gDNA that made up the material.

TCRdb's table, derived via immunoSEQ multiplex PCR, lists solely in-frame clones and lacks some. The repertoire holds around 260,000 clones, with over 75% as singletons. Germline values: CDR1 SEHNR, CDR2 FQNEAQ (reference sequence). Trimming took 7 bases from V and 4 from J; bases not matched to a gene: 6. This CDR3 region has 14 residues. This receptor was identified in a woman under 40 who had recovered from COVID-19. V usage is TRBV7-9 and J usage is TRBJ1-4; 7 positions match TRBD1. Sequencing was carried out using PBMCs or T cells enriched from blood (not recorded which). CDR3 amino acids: CASTPDRNNEKLFF. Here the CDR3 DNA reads TGTGCCAGCACCCCGGACAGGAATAATGAAAAACTGTTTTTT.